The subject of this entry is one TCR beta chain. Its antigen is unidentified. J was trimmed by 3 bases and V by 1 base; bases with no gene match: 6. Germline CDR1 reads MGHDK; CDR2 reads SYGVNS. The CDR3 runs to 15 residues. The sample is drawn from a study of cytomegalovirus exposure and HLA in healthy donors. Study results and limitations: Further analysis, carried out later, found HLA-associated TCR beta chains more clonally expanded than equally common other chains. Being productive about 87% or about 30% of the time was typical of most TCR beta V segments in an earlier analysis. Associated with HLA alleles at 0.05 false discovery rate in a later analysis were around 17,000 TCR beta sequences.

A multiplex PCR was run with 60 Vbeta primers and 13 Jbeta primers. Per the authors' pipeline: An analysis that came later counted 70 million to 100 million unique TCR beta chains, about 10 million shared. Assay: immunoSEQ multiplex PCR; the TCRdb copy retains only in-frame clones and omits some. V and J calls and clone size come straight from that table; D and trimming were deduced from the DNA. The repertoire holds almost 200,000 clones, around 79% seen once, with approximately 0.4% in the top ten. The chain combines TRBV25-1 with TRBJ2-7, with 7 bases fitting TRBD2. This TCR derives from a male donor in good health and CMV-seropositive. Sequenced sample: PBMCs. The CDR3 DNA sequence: TGTGCCAGCAGTGAATCCGAACTAGCGAACTACGAGCAGTACTTC. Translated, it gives CASSESELANYEQYF.